The following is a T cell receptor beta chain sequence with its context. The entry originates in a study of T cells after somatic rescue of genetic block. Libraries were prepared by immunoSEQ multiplex PCR; TCRdb keeps only in-frame clonotypes and omits some of them. This repertoire shows roughly 15,000 clones, approximately 79% found once; its top ten account for more than 20%. The clonotype comes from a boy between 10 and 17 years old. The sequencing input was peripheral blood mononuclear cells (PBMCs).

The CDR3 loop reads CASRLAGGLRADTQYF. In DNA, the CDR3 is TGTGCAAGTCGCTTAGCGGGAGGCCTGAGGGCAGATACGCAGTATTTT. The V gene is TRBV12-2, the J gene TRBJ2-3; TRBD2, as called in the table, went unchecked against the DNA. TRBV12-2 is classified as a pseudogene. The CDR3 spans 16 residues.